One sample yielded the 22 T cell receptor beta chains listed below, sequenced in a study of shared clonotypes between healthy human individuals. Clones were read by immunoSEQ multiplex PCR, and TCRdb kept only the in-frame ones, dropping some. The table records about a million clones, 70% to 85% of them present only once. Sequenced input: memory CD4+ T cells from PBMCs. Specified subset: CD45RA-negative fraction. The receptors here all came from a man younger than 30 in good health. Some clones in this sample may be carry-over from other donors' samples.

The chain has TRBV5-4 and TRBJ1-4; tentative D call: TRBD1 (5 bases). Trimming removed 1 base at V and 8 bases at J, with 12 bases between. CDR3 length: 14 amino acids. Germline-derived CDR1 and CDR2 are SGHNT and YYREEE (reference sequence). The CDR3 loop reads CASSLQGVEEKLFF. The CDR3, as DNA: TGTGCCAGCAGCTTGCAAGGGGTGGAGGAAAAACTGTTTTTT.

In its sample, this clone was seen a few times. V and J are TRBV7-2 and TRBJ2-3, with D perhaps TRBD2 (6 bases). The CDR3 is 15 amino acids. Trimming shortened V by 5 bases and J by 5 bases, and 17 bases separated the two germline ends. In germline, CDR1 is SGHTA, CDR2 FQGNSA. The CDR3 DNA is TGTGCCAGCAGCGTCCGGGCGGGAAAGGGAGATACGCAGTATTTT. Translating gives CASSVRAGKGDTQYF.

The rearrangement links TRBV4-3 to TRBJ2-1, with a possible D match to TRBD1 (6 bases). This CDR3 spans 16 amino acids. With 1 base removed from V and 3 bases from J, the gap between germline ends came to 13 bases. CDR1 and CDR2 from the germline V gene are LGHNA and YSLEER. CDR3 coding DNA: TGCGCCAGCAGCCAAGCCGTTCAGGGGCTCTACAATGAGCAGTTCTTC. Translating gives CASSQAVQGLYNEQFF.

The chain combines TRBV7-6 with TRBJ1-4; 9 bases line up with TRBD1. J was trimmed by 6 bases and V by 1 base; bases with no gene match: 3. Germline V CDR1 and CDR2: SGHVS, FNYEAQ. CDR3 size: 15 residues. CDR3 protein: CASSLEGQGYEKLFF. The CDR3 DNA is TGTGCCAGCAGCTTAGAGGGACAGGGATATGAAAAACTGTTTTTT.

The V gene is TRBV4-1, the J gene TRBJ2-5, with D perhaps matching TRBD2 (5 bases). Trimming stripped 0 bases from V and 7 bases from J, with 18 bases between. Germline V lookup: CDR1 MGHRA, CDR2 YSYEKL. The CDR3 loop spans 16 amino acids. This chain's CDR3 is CASSQEEASQGRTQYF. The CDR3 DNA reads TGCGCCAGCAGCCAAGAGGAGGCTAGCCAAGGAAGGACCCAGTACTTC.

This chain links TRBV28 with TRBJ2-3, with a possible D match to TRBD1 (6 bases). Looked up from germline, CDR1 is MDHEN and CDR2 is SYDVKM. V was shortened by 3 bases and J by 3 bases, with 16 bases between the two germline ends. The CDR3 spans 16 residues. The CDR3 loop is CASSFLRQAGTDTQYF. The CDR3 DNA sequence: TGTGCCAGCAGTTTCCTCCGACAGGCGGGTACAGATACGCAGTATTTT.

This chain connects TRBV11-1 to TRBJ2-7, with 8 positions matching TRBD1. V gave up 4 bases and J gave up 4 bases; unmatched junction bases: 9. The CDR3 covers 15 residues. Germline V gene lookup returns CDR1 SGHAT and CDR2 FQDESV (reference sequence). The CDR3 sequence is CASSSKPGQGYEQYF. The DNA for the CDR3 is TGTGCCAGCAGCTCAAAACCCGGACAGGGTTACGAGCAGTACTTC.

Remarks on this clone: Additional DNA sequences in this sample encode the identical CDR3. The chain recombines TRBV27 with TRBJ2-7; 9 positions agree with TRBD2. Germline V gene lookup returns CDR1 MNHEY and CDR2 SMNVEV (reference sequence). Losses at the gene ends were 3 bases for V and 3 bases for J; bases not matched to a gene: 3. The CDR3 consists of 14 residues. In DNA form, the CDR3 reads TGTGCCAGCAGTTTGACTAGCGGCAACTACGAGCAGTACTTC. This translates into CASSLTSGNYEQYF.

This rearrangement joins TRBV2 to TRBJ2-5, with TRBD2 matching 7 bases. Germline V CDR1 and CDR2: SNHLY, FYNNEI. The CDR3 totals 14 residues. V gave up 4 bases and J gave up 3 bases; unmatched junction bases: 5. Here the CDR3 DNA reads TGTGCCAGCAGTGTGTCGGGAGGAGAAGAGACCCAGTACTTC. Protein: CASSVSGGEETQYF.

CDR3 protein: CSASPVEGYTF. The DNA for the CDR3 is TGCAGTGCTAGTCCAGTGGAAGGCTACACCTTC. This sequence joins TRBV20-1 and TRBJ1-2; D call uncertain. The CDR3 sequence is 11 residues long. The germline gives CDR1 DFQATT, CDR2 SNEGSKA (reference sequence). The V end lost 3 bases, the J end lost 8 bases, and 10 bases lay between the germline ends.

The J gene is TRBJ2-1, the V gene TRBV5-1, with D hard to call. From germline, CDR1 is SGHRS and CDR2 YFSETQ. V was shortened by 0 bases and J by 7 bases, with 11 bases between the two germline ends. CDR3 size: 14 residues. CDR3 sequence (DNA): TGCGCCAGCAGCTTGGAAGTCGGTAGGAATGAGCAGTTCTTC. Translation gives CASSLEVGRNEQFF.

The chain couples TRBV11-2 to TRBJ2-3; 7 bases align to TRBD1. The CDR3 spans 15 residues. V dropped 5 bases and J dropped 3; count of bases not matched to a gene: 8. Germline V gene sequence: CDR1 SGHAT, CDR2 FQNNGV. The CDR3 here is CASSRGGRGTDTQYF. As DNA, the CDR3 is TGTGCCAGCAGCCGGGGTGGCAGGGGGACAGATACGCAGTATTTT. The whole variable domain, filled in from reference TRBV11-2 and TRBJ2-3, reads EAGVAQSPRYKIIEKRQSVAFWCNPISGHATLYWYQQILGQGPKLLIQFQNNGVVDDSQLPKDRFSAERLKGVDSTLKIQPAKLEDSAVYLCASSRGGRGTDTQYFGPGTRLTVL.

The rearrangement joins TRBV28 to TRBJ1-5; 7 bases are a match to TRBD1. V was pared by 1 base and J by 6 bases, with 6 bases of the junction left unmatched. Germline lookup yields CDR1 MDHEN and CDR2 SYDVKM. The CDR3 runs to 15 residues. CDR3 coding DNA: TGTGCCAGCAGTTTATCGACAGGGAGGGGTCAGCCCCAGCATTTT. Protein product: CASSLSTGRGQPQHF.

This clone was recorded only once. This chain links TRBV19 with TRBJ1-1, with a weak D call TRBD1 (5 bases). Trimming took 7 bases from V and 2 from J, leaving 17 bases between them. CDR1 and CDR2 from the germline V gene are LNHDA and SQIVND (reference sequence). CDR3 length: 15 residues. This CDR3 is CASTKPGTTNTEAFF. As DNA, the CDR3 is TGTGCCAGTACCAAACCCGGGACGACAAACACTGAAGCTTTCTTT.

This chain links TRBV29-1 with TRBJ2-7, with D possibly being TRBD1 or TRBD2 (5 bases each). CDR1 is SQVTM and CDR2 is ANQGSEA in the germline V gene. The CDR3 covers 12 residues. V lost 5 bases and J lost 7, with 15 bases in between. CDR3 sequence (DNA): TGCAGCGTTCGAGGGGCAGGGCAAGAGCAGTACTTC. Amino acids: CSVRGAGQEQYF.

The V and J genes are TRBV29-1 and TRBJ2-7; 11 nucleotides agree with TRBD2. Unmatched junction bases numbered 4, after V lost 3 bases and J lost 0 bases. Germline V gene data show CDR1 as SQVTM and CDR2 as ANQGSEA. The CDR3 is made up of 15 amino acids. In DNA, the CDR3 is TGCAGCGTTGAGGGACTAGCGGAGAGCTCCTACGAGCAGTACTTC. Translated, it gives CSVEGLAESSYEQYF.

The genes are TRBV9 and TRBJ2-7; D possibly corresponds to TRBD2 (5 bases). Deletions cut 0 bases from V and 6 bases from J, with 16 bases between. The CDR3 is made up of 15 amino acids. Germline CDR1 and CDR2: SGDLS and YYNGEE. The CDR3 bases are TGTGCCAGCAGCGTAGGGCGCCGGGAAATGGGCGAGCAGTACTTC. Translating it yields CASSVGRREMGEQYF.

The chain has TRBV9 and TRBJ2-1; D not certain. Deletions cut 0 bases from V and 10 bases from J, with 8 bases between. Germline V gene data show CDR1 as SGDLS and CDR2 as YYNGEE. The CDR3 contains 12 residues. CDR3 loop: CASSVDREEQFF. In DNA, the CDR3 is TGTGCCAGCAGCGTAGATCGAGAGGAGCAGTTCTTC. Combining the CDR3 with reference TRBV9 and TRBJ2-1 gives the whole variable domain DSGVTQTPKHLITATGQRVTLRCSPRSGDLSVYWYQQSLDQGLQFLIQYYNGEERAKGNILERFSAQQFPDLHSELNLSSLELGDSALYFCASSVDREEQFFGPGTRLTVL.

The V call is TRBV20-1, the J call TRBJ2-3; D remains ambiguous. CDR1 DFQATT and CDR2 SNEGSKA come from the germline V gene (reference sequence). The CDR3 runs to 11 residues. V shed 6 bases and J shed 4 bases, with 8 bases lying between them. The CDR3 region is CSAELADTQYF. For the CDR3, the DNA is TGCAGTGCAGAGCTAGCAGATACGCAGTATTTT.

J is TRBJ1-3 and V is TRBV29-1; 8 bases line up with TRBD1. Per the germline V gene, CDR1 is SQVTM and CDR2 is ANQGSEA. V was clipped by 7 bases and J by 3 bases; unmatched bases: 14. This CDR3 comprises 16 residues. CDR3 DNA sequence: TGCAGCGGGCTCAGGGACAGGCTACGTCTTGGAAACACCATATATTTT. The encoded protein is CSGLRDRLRLGNTIYF.

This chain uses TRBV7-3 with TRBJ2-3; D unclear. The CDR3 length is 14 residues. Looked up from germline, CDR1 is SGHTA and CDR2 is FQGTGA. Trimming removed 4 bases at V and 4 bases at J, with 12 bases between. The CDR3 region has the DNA TGTGCCAGCAGCTCATCAAGGGCGGCAGATACGCAGTATTTT. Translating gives CASSSSRAADTQYF.

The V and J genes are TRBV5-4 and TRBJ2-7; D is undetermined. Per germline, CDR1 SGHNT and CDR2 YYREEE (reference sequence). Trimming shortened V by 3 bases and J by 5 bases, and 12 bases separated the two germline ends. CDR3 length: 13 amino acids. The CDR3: CASSSPGAHEQYF. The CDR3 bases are TGTGCCAGCAGCTCGCCGGGTGCCCACGAGCAGTACTTC.